The following is a TCR beta chain sequence with its context. Using a constant-region primer together with ProtoScript II reverse transcriptase, TCR beta cDNA was made from approximately 0.55 ug of total RNA. Three rounds of nested multiplex PCR with slightly modified ARM-PCR produced TCR beta libraries. The first two PCR rounds used TRBV1-TRBV30 forward primers with a C-beta reverse primer, 10 to 11 cycles each. TCRdb independently ran MiXCR on the multiplex PCR reads; one entry per CDR3 protein. The table records 55,000 or so distinct CDR3 sequences, about three quarters of them present only once. With 4 bases removed from V and 4 bases from J, the gap between germline ends came to 14 bases. There are 15 residues in the CDR3. Germline CDR1 SGHNT, CDR2 YENEEA. Co-extracted RNA and DNA came from 20-30 mg of unsorted bulk tissue. Without exception, tumor samples held over 75% viable tumor cells. These data belong to a study of tumor-infiltrating lymphocytes in primary liver carcinoma. Study information: Tumors measured about 4 to 11 cm and were stage T1-T3 N0M0.

Sequenced input: liver tumor tissue from sampling region 2. Subset specified: tumor region T2, inferior pole. This receptor was obtained from a man aged 35 to 55 with primary liver carcinoma and hepatitis B virus infection. This chain uses TRBV11-3 with TRBJ1-3; D remains ambiguous. The CDR3: CASSSEVRAGNTIYF. DNA of the CDR3: TGTGCCAGCAGCTCAGAGGTCAGAGCCGGAAACACCATATATTTT.